Given below is one T cell receptor (beta chain) in context. This sample includes further DNA sequences coding for the same CDR3. This specimen belongs to a study of cytomegalovirus exposure and HLA in healthy donors. The donors gave bone marrow, and they were healthy. The CDR3 is 15 residues long. V was cut by 2 bases and J by 4 bases, with 15 bases left in between. Germline V gene lookup returns CDR1 MNHEY and CDR2 SVGAGI. The study ran its PCR with 60 Vbeta and 13 Jbeta primers. Profiling relied on immunoSEQ multiplex PCR, and the TCRdb table lists in-frame clones only, not all of them. The sample consists of some 160,000 clones, around 73% of them appearing once.

The V gene is TRBV6-5, the J gene TRBJ2-7, with a weak D call TRBD1 (6 bases). Specimen: PBMCs. This clonotype was obtained from a woman in her late teens or twenties in good health and CMV-seropositive. Here the CDR3 DNA reads TGTGCCAGCAGTTACGGAAGGGGGATCGGATACGAGCAGTACTTC. It yields the protein CASSYGRGIGYEQYF.